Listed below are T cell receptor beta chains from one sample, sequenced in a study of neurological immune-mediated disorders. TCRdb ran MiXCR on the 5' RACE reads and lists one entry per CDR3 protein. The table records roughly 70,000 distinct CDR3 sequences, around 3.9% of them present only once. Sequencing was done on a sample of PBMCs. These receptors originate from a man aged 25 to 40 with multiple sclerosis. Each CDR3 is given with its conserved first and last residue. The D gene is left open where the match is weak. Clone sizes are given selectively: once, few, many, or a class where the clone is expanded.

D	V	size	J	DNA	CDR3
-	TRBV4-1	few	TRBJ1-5	TGCGCCAGCAGCAGTACAGGGTTTCAGCCCCAGAATTTT	CASSSTGFQPQNF
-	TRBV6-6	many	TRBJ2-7	TGTGCCAGCAGTTACAGGGGGGGGTTGGGCGCCTACGAGCAGTACTTC	CASSYRGGLGAYEQYF
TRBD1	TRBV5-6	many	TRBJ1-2	TGTGCCAGCAGCTCCGGTCAGGGGGCTATACCGGATGGCTACACCTTC	CASSSGQGAIPDGYTF
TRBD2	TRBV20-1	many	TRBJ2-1	TGCAGTGCTAGAGATCTAAGCGGGGTCTACAATGAGCAGTTCTTC	CSARDLSGVYNEQFF
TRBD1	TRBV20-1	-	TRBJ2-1	TGCAGTGCTAGAGATATTTCGACAGGGTGGGTGGATGAGCAGTTCTTC	CSARDISTGWVDEQFF
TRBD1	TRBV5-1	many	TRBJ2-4	TGCGCCAGCAGCTTGGGGGGACAGGTAAACATTCAGTACTTC	CASSLGGQVNIQYF
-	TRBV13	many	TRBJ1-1	TGTGCCAGCAGCCCCCAGGGCGGACGGTATGAAGCTTTCTTT	CASSPQGGRYEAFF
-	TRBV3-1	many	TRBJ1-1	TGTGCCAGCAGCCAAGACGGACGGTTCGGGGAAGCTTTCTTT	CASSQDGRFGEAFF
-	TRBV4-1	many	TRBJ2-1	TGCGCCAGCAGCCAAGATAGGGTAGAATATATCGGCAATGAGCAGTTCTTC	CASSQDRVEYIGNEQFF
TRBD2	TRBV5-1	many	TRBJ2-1	TGCGCCAGCAGCTGGAAGACTAGCGGGGACTCCTACAATGAGCAGTTCTTC	CASSWKTSGDSYNEQFF
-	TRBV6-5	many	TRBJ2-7	TGTGCCAGCACCGACAGGTGGAGCTCCTACGAGCAGTACTTC	CASTDRWSSYEQYF
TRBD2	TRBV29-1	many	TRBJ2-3	TGCAGCGTTGTTGTAGCGGGGGGATCCACAGATACGCAGTATTTT	CSVVVAGGSTDTQYF
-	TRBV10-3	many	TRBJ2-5	TGTGCCATCCGCCCTGGGGGGTCAGACATGGCCCAGTACTTC	CAIRPGGSDMAQYF
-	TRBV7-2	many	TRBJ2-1	TGTGCCAGCAGCGCCGACAGTTTGTACAATGAGCAGTTCTTC	CASSADSLYNEQFF
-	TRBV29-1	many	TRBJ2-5	TGCAGCGTTGAAGCAGGGAAAGAGACCCAGTACTTC	CSVEAGKETQYF
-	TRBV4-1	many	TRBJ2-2	TGCGCCAGCAGCCAAGAGGGCGCCACCGGGGAGCTGTTTTTT	CASSQEGATGELFF
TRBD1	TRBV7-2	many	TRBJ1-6	TGTGCCAGCAGCTGGGACAGGGCCCATAATTCACCCCTCCACTTT	CASSWDRAHNSPLHF
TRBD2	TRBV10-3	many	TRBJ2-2	TGTGCCATCAGTGAGAGGAAGCGGGGTTACACCGGGGAGCTGTTTTTT	CAISERKRGYTGELFF
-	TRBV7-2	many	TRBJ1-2	TGTGCCAGCAGCTTAGCGCAGGCAGGGTTTTATGGCTACACCTTC	CASSLAQAGFYGYTF
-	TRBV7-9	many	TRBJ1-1	TGTGCCAGCAAAGCGAAAGATAGTCTCTTCACCGGAGCTTTCTTT	CASKAKDSLFTGAFF
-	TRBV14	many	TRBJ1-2	TGTGCCAGCAGCCAAGATTTGGGGGGATTCTACTATGGCTACACCTTC	CASSQDLGGFYYGYTF
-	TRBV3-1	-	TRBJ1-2	TGTGCCAGCAGCCAAGGAGCAGGACAGAATAACTATGGCTACACCTTC	CASSQGAGQNNYGYTF
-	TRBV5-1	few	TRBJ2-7	TGCGCCAGCAGCTTGGCCGCCGTAGGAAACGAGCAGTACTTC	CASSLAAVGNEQYF
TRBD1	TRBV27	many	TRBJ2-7	TGTGCCAGCAGTTTAAGGGGACAGGCCCCCCACGAGCAGTACTTC	CASSLRGQAPHEQYF
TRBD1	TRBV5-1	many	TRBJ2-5	TGCGCCAGCAGCTTGGGGACAGGGACGAGGGAGACCCAGTACTTC	CASSLGTGTRETQYF
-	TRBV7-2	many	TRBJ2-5	TGTGCCAGCAGTTCCAGGGGAGAGACCCAGTACTTC	CASSSRGETQYF
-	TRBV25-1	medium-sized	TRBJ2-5	TGTGCCAGCAGTATAGGGGACTCGCAAGAGACCCAGTACTTC	CASSIGDSQETQYF
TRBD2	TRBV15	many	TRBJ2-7	TGTGCCACCAGCAGAGGGGGGGGGACCCCCTACGAGCAGTACTTC	CATSRGGGTPYEQYF
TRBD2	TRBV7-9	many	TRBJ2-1	TGTGCCAGCAGCCACACTAGCGGGGGCATCAATGAGCAGTTCTTC	CASSHTSGGINEQFF
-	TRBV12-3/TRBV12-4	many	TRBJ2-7	TGTGCCAGCAGTGGGGATCCGAAAAAGAGGGAGCAGTACTTC	CASSGDPKKREQYF
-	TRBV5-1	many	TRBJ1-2	TGCGCCAGCAGCTTGGCCCAGACAAGCTCCGGAGTAGCTAACTATGGCTACACCTTC	CASSLAQTSSGVANYGYTF
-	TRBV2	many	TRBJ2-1	TGTGCCAGCAGTCCTCCACTCGCAAACAATGAGCAGTTCTTC	CASSPPLANNEQFF
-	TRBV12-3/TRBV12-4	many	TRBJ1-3	TGTGCCAGCAGTTTTGGCAGGTTTCCGTCTGGAAACACCATATATTTT	CASSFGRFPSGNTIYF
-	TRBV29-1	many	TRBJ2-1	TGCAGCGTTGAGACTAATAATGAGCAGTTCTTC	CSVETNNEQFF
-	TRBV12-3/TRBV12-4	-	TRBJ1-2	TGTGCCAGCAGTCTCGCCCTTGGGGGGGGAGGATACACCTTC	CASSLALGGGGYTF
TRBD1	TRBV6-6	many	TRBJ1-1	TGTGCCAGCAGGATACGGAGCGGAAAGATCAGGACAGGGCGGGGGGACACTGAAGCTTTCTTT	CASRIRSGKIRTGRGDTEAFF
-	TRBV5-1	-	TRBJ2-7	TGCGCCAGCAGCTGGGAAAGGGTCTACGAGCAGTACTTC	CASSWERVYEQYF
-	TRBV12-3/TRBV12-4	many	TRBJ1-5	TGTGCCAGCAGCAAGACAGATACACGCAATCAGCCCCAGCATTTT	CASSKTDTRNQPQHF
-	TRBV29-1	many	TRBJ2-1	TGCAGCGGCGCGCGGTCCCCCCTCAATGAGCAGTTCTTC	CSGARSPLNEQFF
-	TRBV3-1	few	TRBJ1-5	TGTGCCAGCAGCCAAGCACTGAATCAGCCCCAGAATTTT	CASSQALNQPQNF
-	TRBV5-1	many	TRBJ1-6	TGCGCCAGCAGCTTGGAGTCGGGTTATAATTCACCCCTCCACTTT	CASSLESGYNSPLHF
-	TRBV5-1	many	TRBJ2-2	TGCGCCAGCAGCTACGGACCCCTTTCCGGGGAGCTGTTTTTT	CASSYGPLSGELFF
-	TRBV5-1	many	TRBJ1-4	TGCGCCAGCAAACAGGGAGACACAACTAATGAAAAACTGTTTTTT	CASKQGDTTNEKLFF
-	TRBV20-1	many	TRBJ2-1	TGCAGTGGCTACGCGGGGCCATACAATGAGCAGTTCTTC	CSGYAGPYNEQFF